The 24 T cell receptor beta chains reported below all come from one sample, sequenced in a study of blood T cell repertoires in COVID-19. Sequencing was performed with immunoSEQ multiplex PCR; in TCRdb, only in-frame clones are kept and a portion is missing. The sample lists 100,000 or so clones, about 95% occurring once. The source material was peripheral blood. These receptor sequences come from a human donor with active COVID-19. The donor label of this sample is uncertain.

This chain connects TRBV21-1 to TRBJ1-5; TRBD1 reflects the table's D call only, with no check against the DNA. TRBV21-1 is described as a pseudogene. This CDR3 is 18 amino acids long. The CDR3 region is CASSKGPPCRQGNQPQHF. For the CDR3, the DNA is TGTGCCAGCAGCAAAGGGCCCCCCTGTCGACAGGGCAATCAGCCCCAGCATTTT.

This clone has just a few counts. The chain uses TRBV25-1 and TRBJ1-2; D ambiguous. Looked up from germline, CDR1 is MGHDK and CDR2 is SYGVNS. The CDR3 spans 13 residues. Trimming removed 8 bases at V and 0 bases at J, with 10 bases between. The CDR3 coding sequence is TGTGCCAGCCTCTCCGGAGCTAACTATGGCTACACCTTC. Translation gives CASLSGANYGYTF.

This clone was seen once. V and J are TRBV6-1 and TRBJ1-5; D not resolved. The CDR3 length is 14 residues. The germline V gene has CDR1 MNHNS and CDR2 SASEGT. V was cut by 1 base and J by 4 bases, with 8 bases left in between. Written as DNA, the CDR3 is TGTGCCAGCAGTGAAGGAGGGCTTAATCAGCCCCAGCATTTT. It is translated as CASSEGGLNQPQHF.

The chain combines TRBV19 with TRBJ2-1; 13 bases map to TRBD2. Germline CDR1 LNHDA, CDR2 SQIVND (reference sequence). With 5 bases clipped from V and 0 bases from J, the junction kept 4 bases outside the gene matches. This CDR3 is built from 17 residues. The CDR3 sequence: CASSPRTSGSSYNEQFF. The CDR3 nucleotides are TGTGCCAGTAGTCCCCGGACTAGCGGGAGCTCCTACAATGAGCAGTTCTTC.

The chain uses TRBV5-6 and TRBJ2-3; 8 bases fit TRBD1. The CDR3 contains 15 residues. Germline V gives CDR1 SGHDT, CDR2 YYEEEE. Losses at the gene ends were 0 bases for V and 3 bases for J; bases not matched to a gene: 3. The CDR3: CASSLAGGGTDTQYF. The DNA for the CDR3 is TGTGCCAGCAGCTTGGCAGGGGGCGGGACAGATACGCAGTATTTT.

CDR3 DNA sequence: TGTGCCAGCAGCGCCCGAGCTAGCGGGGGGACTCAATACAATGAGCAGTTCTTC. It yields the protein CASSARASGGTQYNEQFF. The V call is TRBV9, the J call TRBJ2-1; 11 bases map to TRBD2. The germline gives CDR1 SGDLS, CDR2 YYNGEE. The CDR3 extends over 18 amino acids. Trimming cost V 3 bases and J 4 bases; bases outside gene matches: 12.

The chain has TRBV6-5 and TRBJ1-1; 8 bases fit TRBD1. The CDR3 covers 13 residues. With 6 bases clipped from V and 5 bases from J, the junction kept 5 bases outside the gene matches. Germline CDR1 reads MNHEY; CDR2 reads SVGAGI. The CDR3 DNA is TGTGCCAGCAGCGCAACAGGGGGAACTGAAGCTTTCTTT. This gives the protein CASSATGGTEAFF.

This rearrangement joins TRBV6-4 to TRBJ2-1, with 13 bases lining up with TRBD2. Trimming at V came to 6 bases and at J to 6 bases, leaving 5 bases not matched to a gene. Per the germline V gene, CDR1 is MRHNA and CDR2 is SNTAGT. The CDR3 is 15 residues long. As DNA, the CDR3 is TGTGCCAGCAGCCGGACTAGCGGGGGTTCCAATGAGCAGTTCTTC. This gives the protein CASSRTSGGSNEQFF.

This sequence joins TRBV3-1 (or the pseudogene TRBV3-2) and TRBJ2-1; TRBD2 aligns across 8 bases. The germline V gene has CDR1 LGHDT and CDR2 YNNKEL (reference sequence). The length of the CDR3 is 17 residues. V lost 3 bases and J lost 7; bases outside the gene matches: 14. CDR3 DNA: TGTGCCAGCAGCCAGGAGCGGGAGTGGGGCTTTTTGAATGAGCAGTTCTTC. Residues: CASSQEREWGFLNEQFF.

The rearrangement joins TRBV7-2 to TRBJ2-7, with 9 bases aligning to TRBD1. CDR1 and CDR2 (germline): SGHTA, FQGNSA. The trim removed 3 bases at V and 2 bases at J, leaving 5 bases unmatched. The length of the CDR3 is 15 residues. The CDR3 sequence: CASSFRDRVAYEQYF. The CDR3 DNA is TGTGCCAGCAGCTTCCGGGACAGGGTAGCCTACGAGCAGTACTTC.

The V gene is TRBV10-3, the J gene TRBJ2-2; D is possibly TRBD1 (5 bases). The V gene's germline CDR1 is ENHRY and CDR2 SYGVKD. CDR3 size: 16 residues. The V end was cut by 6 bases, the J end by 0 bases, with 14 bases between. This CDR3 is CAISPGRPPNTGELFF. The DNA for the CDR3 is TGTGCCATCAGCCCAGGGCGACCGCCGAACACCGGGGAGCTGTTTTTT.

The chain joins TRBV25-1 to TRBJ1-3, with 7 bases matching TRBD1. Germline V gives CDR1 MGHDK, CDR2 SYGVNS. CDR3 length equals 14 residues. Trimming removed 6 bases from V and 2 bases from J; junction bases left unmatched: 4. The CDR3, as DNA: TGTGCCAGCAGGGAGACAGGGCCTGGAAACACCATATATTTT. This translates into CASRETGPGNTIYF. Full variable domain (missing parts from reference TRBV25-1 and TRBJ1-3): EADIYQTPRYLVIGTGKKITLECSQTMGHDKMYWYQQDPGMELHLIHYSYGVNSTEKGDLSSESTVSRIRTEHFPLTLESARPSHTSQYLCASRETGPGNTIYFGEGSWLTVV.

The J gene is TRBJ2-5, the V gene TRBV14; 8 nucleotides line up with TRBD1. Germline trimming cut 4 bases from V and 5 bases from J; bases unmatched to any gene: 12. There are 16 residues in the CDR3. The germline V gene encodes CDR1 SGHDN and CDR2 FVKESK. In DNA form, the CDR3 reads TGTGCCAGCAGCCTACACACCGGGACAGGAGGGGAGACCCAGTACTTC. It specifies CASSLHTGTGGETQYF.

The J gene is TRBJ2-7, the V gene TRBV5-1; TRBD1 aligns across 7 bases. The germline V gene has CDR1 SGHRS and CDR2 YFSETQ. Trimming removed 4 bases from V and 3 bases from J; junction bases left unmatched: 7. This CDR3 comprises 14 residues. The CDR3 loop is CASSESGTVYEQYF. The CDR3 DNA reads TGCGCCAGCAGCGAGTCCGGGACAGTCTACGAGCAGTACTTC.

This clone has a handful of counts. DNA of the CDR3: TGTGCCACCAGTGACGTGGCGCAGGCCTATGGCTACACCTTC. Translated, it gives CATSDVAQAYGYTF. V gene TRBV24-1 combines with J gene TRBJ1-2; no reliable D call. Per germline, CDR1 KGHDR and CDR2 SFDVKD. The CDR3 consists of 14 residues. V was shortened by 4 bases and J by 4 bases, with 12 bases between the two germline ends.

The chain uses TRBV5-6 and TRBJ1-2; TRBD1 aligns across 8 bases. The CDR3 contains 14 residues. Germline loops: CDR1 SGHDT, CDR2 YYEEEE. The junction had 5 bases not matched to a gene; V was cut back by 4 bases and J by 3 bases. The CDR3 sequence: CASSPTGGDYGYTF. CDR3 sequence (DNA): TGTGCCAGCAGCCCCACAGGGGGGGACTATGGCTACACCTTC.

The chain carries TRBV7-8 and TRBJ2-3, with 9 bases fitting TRBD2. Losses at the gene ends were 5 bases for V and 8 bases for J; bases not matched to a gene: 14. Germline V CDR1 and CDR2: SGHVS, FQNEAQ. The CDR3 spans 16 residues. CDR3 region: CASSPAGGDGALTQYF. The CDR3 DNA is TGTGCCAGCAGCCCTGCGGGGGGGGATGGCGCCCTTACGCAGTATTTT. Full variable domain (rest looked up from reference TRBV7-8 and TRBJ2-3): GAGVSQSPRYKVAKRGQDVALRCDPISGHVSLFWYQQALGQGPEFLTYFQNEAQLDKSGLPSDRFFAERPEGSVSTLKIQRTQQEDSAVYLCASSPAGGDGALTQYFGPGTRLTVL.

The chain is built from TRBV5-4 and TRBJ1-1; D perhaps matches TRBD1 (5 bases). Germline lookup yields CDR1 SGHNT and CDR2 YYREEE (reference sequence). The CDR3 totals 15 residues. V lost 4 bases to trimming and J lost 1 base, with 14 bases between them. CDR3: CASSPRGSGNTEAFF. Here the CDR3 DNA reads TGTGCCAGCAGCCCAAGGGGTTCGGGGAACACTGAAGCTTTCTTT.

Remarks on this clone: One junction end does not reproduce the germline sequence, and a read error may be involved. The chain links TRBV24-1 to TRBJ2-3; 9 bases are a match to TRBD1. Germline V gives CDR1 KGHDR, CDR2 SFDVKD. The CDR3 contains 14 residues. CDR3 nucleotide sequence: TGTGTCACCAGTCCGGGACAGGGTATAGATACGCAGTATTTT. Protein: CVTSPGQGIDTQYF.

The chain joins TRBV10-3 to TRBJ2-5, with D possibly matching TRBD2 (6 bases). Trimming pared 5 bases from V and 0 bases from J, leaving 13 bases between. The germline gives CDR1 ENHRY, CDR2 SYGVKD. The CDR3 runs to 15 residues. The CDR3 DNA is TGTGCCATCAGTCAGGGCGGGGTAAACCAAGAGACCCAGTACTTC. This translates into CAISQGGVNQETQYF.

This sequence joins TRBV21-1 and TRBJ1-4. TRBV21-1 is termed a pseudogene. The CDR3 length is 13 residues. The CDR3 bases are TGTGCCAGCAGCAAAGGTGGAGGTGAAAAACTGTTTTTT. Encoded protein: CASSKGGGEKLFF.

The rearrangement joins TRBV6-6 to TRBJ2-7, with 9 bases fitting TRBD2. Germline assignment: CDR1 MNHNY and CDR2 SVGAGI (reference sequence). J lost 4 bases, V lost 7 bases, and 5 bases had no gene match. There are 13 residues in the CDR3. The CDR3 is CASTGRGGYEQYF. For the CDR3, the DNA is TGTGCCAGCACAGGGCGGGGGGGGTACGAGCAGTACTTC.

The V and J genes are TRBV5-1 and TRBJ2-3; 11 nucleotides match TRBD2. This CDR3 spans 15 amino acids. V lost 7 bases, J lost 4 bases, and 8 bases stayed unmatched. Germline lookup yields CDR1 SGHRS and CDR2 YFSETQ. The CDR3 coding sequence is TGCGCCAGCGGCATTAGCGGGGGGGCGTCAGATACGCAGTATTTT. The encoded protein is CASGISGGASDTQYF.

The CDR3 loop is CAISSGDMAYEQYF. Written as DNA, the CDR3 is TGCGCCATCTCTTCTGGAGATATGGCCTACGAGCAGTACTTC. The chain employs TRBV10-1 and TRBJ2-7; D is undetermined. This CDR3 region has 14 residues. V was shortened by 10 bases and J by 2 bases, with 18 bases between the two germline ends. Germline CDR1 reads WNHNN; CDR2 reads SYGVQD (reference sequence).